Following are 3 T cell receptor beta chains from one sample sequenced in a study of blood T cells in healthy people across ages (dated by TCRdb to between 2015 and 2016). Receptors were amplified or captured by 5' RACE. The sequencer listed for this sample is Illumina HiSeq 2500. The second PCR ran for about 6 to 12 cycles and used a J-beta primer mix along with a sample-barcoded 5' primer. The raw public reads went through TCRdb reprocessing: fastp at Q25, MiXCR clone calling, in-frame beta chains kept. Each CDR3 protein gets just one entry, which takes the most common genes and DNA from the rows behind it. In all, the sample holds over 750,000 distinct CDR3 sequences, and 20% to 25% of those were seen once. 9.4% of the sample comes from the top ten. This same sample was also taken into another study, of T cells of mothers and their children.

The source material was blood. The receptors here all came from a boy between 10 and 17 years old in good health.

V and J are TRBV3-1 and TRBJ2-2; 8 bases fit TRBD1. Per germline, CDR1 LGHDT and CDR2 YNNKEL (reference sequence). J gave up 5 bases and V 2 bases, and 7 bases lay outside the gene matches. The length of the CDR3 is 16 residues. This chain's CDR3 is CASSQRLGQGTGELFF. CDR3 sequence (DNA): TGTGCCAGCAGCCAACGGCTAGGACAGGGTACCGGGGAGCTGTTTTTT. Drawing the rest from reference TRBV3-1 and TRBJ2-2, the complete variable domain is DTAVSQTPKYLVTQMGNDKSIKCEQNLGHDTMYWYKQDSKKFLKIMFSYNNKELIINETVPNRFSPKSPDKAHLNLHINSLELGDSAVYFCASSQRLGQGTGELFFGEGSRLTVL.

This sequence joins TRBV3-1 and TRBJ2-3; D might be TRBD2 (5 bases). Germline V CDR1 and CDR2: LGHDT, YNNKEL (reference sequence). The CDR3 extends over 15 amino acids. Trimming left V 0 bases short and J 2 bases short, with 9 bases between. In DNA, the CDR3 is TGTGCCAGCAGCCAAGAGGACTCCGCCACAGATACGCAGTATTTT. It codes for CASSQEDSATDTQYF.

J is TRBJ2-3 and V is TRBV5-6, with 8 bases matching TRBD2. Germline-derived CDR1 and CDR2 are SGHDT and YYEEEE. The CDR3 runs to 16 residues. J lost 1 base, V lost 4 bases, and 8 bases had no gene match. Here the CDR3 reads CASSVGTSEGTDTQYF. In nucleotides, the CDR3 is TGTGCCAGCAGCGTAGGGACTAGTGAGGGCACAGATACGCAGTATTTT.